This T cell receptor (beta chain) was sequenced during a study of shared clonotypes between healthy human individuals. Germline values: CDR1 SNHLY, CDR2 FYNNEI. Trimming shortened V by 3 bases and J by 6 bases, and 5 bases separated the two germline ends. The CDR3 has 12 residues. TCRdb's copy holds only in-frame clones and misses some; the assay was immunoSEQ multiplex PCR. The sample has about 1.5 million clones, roughly 95% seen once. This receptor was obtained from a man aged 25 to 40 in good health. Sequencing used naive CD4+ T cells sorted from blood. Subset denoted: CD45RA+ positively selected. The chain links TRBV2 to TRBJ2-2; D unresolved. CDR3 loop: CASSDRSGELFF. The DNA for the CDR3 is TGTGCCAGCAGTGATAGGTCCGGGGAGCTGTTTTTT.